This TCR beta chain emerged from a study of blood T cell repertoires in COVID-19. Study-wide background: Acute and convalescent COVID-19 samples came from the United States, Italy and Spain. Nucleic acid was either cDNA or gDNA, and it came from T cells, B-cell-depleted T cells, or PBMCs.

In the authors' methods: Nucleated cell counts were estimated from reference gene primer amplification. Clones were read by immunoSEQ multiplex PCR, and TCRdb kept only the in-frame ones, dropping some. Clone size and V and J calls were adopted from that table, with D and trimming inferred from the DNA. The table has over 100,000 clones, around 89% seen once. CDR3 size: 13 residues. The germline V gene has CDR1 LNHDA and CDR2 SQIVND (reference sequence). With 7 bases removed from V and 3 bases from J, the gap between germline ends came to 12 bases. This sequence originates from a man aged 55 to 69 with COVID-19, enrolled during active disease. Specimen: peripheral blood. The chain recombines TRBV19 with TRBJ1-2, with D perhaps TRBD1 (6 bases). In nucleotides, the CDR3 is TGTGCCAGTAAGGTCCGACAGGACTATGGCTACACCTTC. Translating it yields CASKVRQDYGYTF.